The 6 T cell receptor beta chains given below trace back to one sample, sequenced in a study of technical replicates of blood from several donors. Produced via immunoSEQ multiplex PCR; TCRdb's table is partial and in-frame only. The table shows more than 65,000 clones, with about 93% occurring only once. The specimen was T cells isolated from PBMCs. Source of these receptors: a human donor in good health.

J is TRBJ1-1 and V is TRBV30; TRBD1 aligns across 9 bases. Per germline, CDR1 GTSNPN and CDR2 SVGIG (reference sequence). The CDR3 covers 14 residues. Trimming removed 3 bases from V and 0 bases from J; junction bases left unmatched: 2. DNA for the CDR3: TGTGCCTGGAGGGGACAGGGTATGAACACTGAAGCTTTCTTT. Amino acid sequence: CAWRGQGMNTEAFF.

V usage is TRBV4-2 and J usage is TRBJ2-7, with TRBD2 matching over 13 bases. J lost 5 bases, V lost 1 base, and 11 bases had no gene match. The CDR3 is 18 amino acids. Germline V lookup: CDR1 LGHNA, CDR2 YNFKEQ. As DNA, the CDR3 is TGTGCCAGCAGCCAAGCGACTAGCGGGAGGATATCTAACCACGAGCAGTACTTC. Its translation is CASSQATSGRISNHEQYF.

The chain combines TRBV19 with TRBJ1-2; 7 bases align to TRBD1. V gave up 3 bases and J gave up 5 bases; unmatched junction bases: 12. CDR3 size: 16 residues. Per the germline V gene, CDR1 is LNHDA and CDR2 is SQIVND (reference sequence). The CDR3 nucleotides read TGTGCCAGTAGTATGGGGGACAGTAATGTCCTTTATGGCTACACCTTC. It is translated as CASSMGDSNVLYGYTF.

The chain is built from TRBV15 and TRBJ2-2; 13 nucleotides line up with TRBD2. CDR3 length: 20 amino acids. CDR1 and CDR2 from the germline V gene are LNHNV and YYDKDF (reference sequence). J lost 4 bases, V lost 1 base, and 12 bases had no gene match. The CDR3 loop is CATSRGLRTSGSTSTGELFF. The CDR3 nucleotides are TGTGCCACCAGCAGAGGTTTGAGGACTAGCGGGAGTACCTCCACCGGGGAGCTGTTTTTT.

V is TRBV27 and J is TRBJ1-6; D unresolved. Germline assignment: CDR1 MNHEY and CDR2 SMNVEV (reference sequence). V lost 3 bases, J lost 9 bases, and 12 bases lay in between. The CDR3 has 14 amino acids. CDR3 sequence reads: CASSFFERTSPLHF. CDR3 DNA: TGTGCCAGCAGTTTTTTCGAGAGAACTTCACCCCTCCACTTT.

The gene calls are TRBV29-1 and TRBJ2-3; no firm D call. The germline gives CDR1 SQVTM, CDR2 ANQGSEA. Trimming cost V 6 bases and J 4 bases, with 17 bases left between them. This CDR3 is built from 14 residues. The CDR3 coding sequence is TGCAGCGTACCCGCCCCCGGTCTCCCAGATACGCAGTATTTT. It specifies CSVPAPGLPDTQYF.